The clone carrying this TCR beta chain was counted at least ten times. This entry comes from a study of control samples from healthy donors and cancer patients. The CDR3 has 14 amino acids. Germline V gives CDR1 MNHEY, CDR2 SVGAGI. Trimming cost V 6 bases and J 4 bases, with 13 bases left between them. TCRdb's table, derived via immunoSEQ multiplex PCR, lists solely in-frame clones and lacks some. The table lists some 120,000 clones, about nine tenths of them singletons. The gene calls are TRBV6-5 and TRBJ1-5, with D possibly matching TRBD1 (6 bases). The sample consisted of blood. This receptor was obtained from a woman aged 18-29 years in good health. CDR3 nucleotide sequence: TGTGCCAGCAGCTACAGGGCCGGGAATCAGCCCCAGCATTTT. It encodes CASSYRAGNQPQHF.